The source of this T cell receptor (beta chain) is a study of cytomegalovirus exposure and HLA in healthy donors. This clone came up a few times. Primers included in the PCR were 60 Vbeta and 13 Jbeta primers. The protocol was immunoSEQ multiplex PCR, while the TCRdb copy is restricted to in-frame clones and leaves out a portion. The repertoire holds roughly 220,000 clones, with around 80% as singletons. The germline CDR1 and CDR2 sequences are MNHEY and SMNVEV (reference sequence). The CDR3 runs 17 residues. V was cut by 5 bases and J by 0 bases, with 19 bases left in between. Material for sequencing was PBMCs. The chain combines TRBV27 with TRBJ1-1; D is unresolved. This receptor was obtained from a man aged 25 to 45 in good health and CMV-seronegative. CDR3 sequence: CASSPSAWGAMNTEAFF. The CDR3 bases are TGTGCCAGCAGTCCCTCCGCGTGGGGAGCAATGAACACTGAAGCTTTCTTT.